This T cell receptor (beta chain) was retrieved from a study of blood T cell repertoires in COVID-19. Study summary: COVID-19 samples collected from the United States, Italy and Spain covered acute and convalescent phases. Sources were T cells, B-cell-depleted T cells, or PBMCs; the material itself was cDNA or gDNA.

Sequencing was performed with immunoSEQ multiplex PCR; in TCRdb, only in-frame clones are kept and a portion is missing. The sample records some 150,000 clones, roughly 90% being singletons. The V gene end was trimmed by 3 bases and the J gene end by 3 bases; junction bases not matched to a gene: 4. The germline V gene has CDR1 SNHLY and CDR2 FYNNEI. This CDR3 has 14 amino acids. This TCR was sampled from a man in his sixties with acute or convalescent COVID-19. The sample consisted of peripheral blood. J is TRBJ1-2 and V is TRBV2; 7 bases are a match to TRBD1. The CDR3 DNA reads as TGTGCCAGCAGTGAGGCGACAGGGTACTATGGCTACACCTTC. It codes for CASSEATGYYGYTF.